Described below is a single T cell receptor (beta chain) sequence and its context. The data derive from a study of blood T cell repertoires in COVID-19. Germline assignment: CDR1 LGHDT and CDR2 YNNKEL (reference sequence). Trimming removed 4 bases from V and 3 bases from J; junction bases left unmatched: 11. CDR3 length: 16 amino acids. Profiled with immunoSEQ multiplex PCR; TCRdb holds only in-frame clones, not every one. The table records about 72,000 clones, about 90% of them present only once. Sequenced sample: peripheral blood. The chain combines TRBV3-1 (or the pseudogene TRBV3-2) with TRBJ2-7; TRBD2 agrees at 8 bases. The TCR sequence derives from a human donor in a cohort sampled during active COVID-19. The CDR3 reads CASSLAGSGSHYEQYF. The CDR3 DNA reads as TGTGCCAGCAGCCTAGCGGGGAGCGGGAGTCACTACGAGCAGTACTTC.